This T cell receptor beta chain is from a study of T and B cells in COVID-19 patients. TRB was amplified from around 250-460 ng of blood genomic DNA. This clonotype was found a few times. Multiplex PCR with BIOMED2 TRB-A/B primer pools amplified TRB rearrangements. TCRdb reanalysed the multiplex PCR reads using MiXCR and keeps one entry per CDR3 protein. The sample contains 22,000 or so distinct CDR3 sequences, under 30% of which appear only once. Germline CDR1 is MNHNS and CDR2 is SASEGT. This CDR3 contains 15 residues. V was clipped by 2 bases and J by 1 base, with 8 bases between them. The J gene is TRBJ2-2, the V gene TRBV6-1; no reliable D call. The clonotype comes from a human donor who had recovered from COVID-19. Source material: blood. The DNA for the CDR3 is TGTGCCAGCAGTGAAATGAGAGTGAACACCGGGGAGCTGTTTTTT. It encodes CASSEMRVNTGELFF.